These T cell receptor beta chains were read from a single sample in a study of T cell changes during pregnancy in multiple sclerosis. Here immunoSEQ multiplex PCR was the method, and the copy in TCRdb shows in-frame clones only, minus some. The table shows 75,000 to 80,000 clones, with about 94% occurring only once. Sequences were derived from peripheral blood, sampled in the second trimester of pregnancy. The receptors stem from a female donor in good health, enrolled as a control in a pregnancy study. CDR3s include the opening cysteine and the closing phenylalanine or tryptophan. The D gene is left open where the match is weak. Expanded clones get a size class; other rows say once, few or many, or leave the size out.

j_call clone_size d_call v_call cdr3_nt cdr3_aa
TRBJ1-6 once - TRBV4-1 TGCGCCAGCAGCCTCCAGAGAGTACCGGGAGAACGGACCAGCTCCTATAATTCACCCCTCCACTTT CASSLQRVPGERTSSYNSPLHF
TRBJ1-4 once - TRBV27 TGTGCCAGCAGTTTTGGGGCGGCTAATGAAAAACTGTTTTTT CASSFGAANEKLFF
TRBJ1-5 - TRBD1 TRBV6-5 TGTGCCAGCAGAAGGACAGGTAATCAGCCCCAGCATTTT CASRRTGNQPQHF
TRBJ2-7 - TRBD1 TRBV5-8 TGTGCCAGCAGCCGCCGGGACAGCGCTTCCTACGAGCAGTACTTC CASSRRDSASYEQYF
TRBJ2-1 once TRBD2 TRBV6-5 TGTGCCAGCAGTCACGGGGGGAATGAGCAGTTCTTC CASSHGGNEQFF
TRBJ2-5 - TRBD1 TRBV7-2 TGTGCCAGCAGCTTAGAGGGGACAGGGGGCCAAGAGACCCAGTACTTC CASSLEGTGGQETQYF
TRBJ2-7 - TRBD2 TRBV27 TGTGCCAGCAATTGGGGGAGGGCTAGCCCTAACGAGCAGTACTTC CASNWGRASPNEQYF
TRBJ1-2 - TRBD1 TRBV5-1 TGCGCCACCAAGGACAGGGTGAATGGCTACACCTTC CATKDRVNGYTF
TRBJ2-5 - TRBD2 TRBV2 TGTGCCAGCAAAGTTGGGGGGGGAGCAGGTAGTAAAGAGACCCAGTACTTC CASKVGGGAGSKETQYF
TRBJ1-1 - - TRBV5-1 TGCGCCAGCAGCTTGGGGGACACGAACACTGAAGCTTTCTTT CASSLGDTNTEAFF
TRBJ2-7 - TRBD1 TRBV10-3 TGTGCCATCAGCCGGGACAGGGGAGACGAGCAGTACTTC CAISRDRGDEQYF
TRBJ1-2 few - TRBV19 TGTGCCAGTAGTACCAGGGCCGGCGGCTACACCTTC CASSTRAGGYTF
TRBJ2-7 - TRBD2 TRBV27 TGTGCCAGCAGTTTAGCGGGGGACTACTACGAGCAGTACTTC CASSLAGDYYEQYF
TRBJ2-7 - TRBD1 TRBV5-1 TGCGCCAGCAGCTTGGTAGGGACAGGGGGGGACGAGCAGTACTTC CASSLVGTGGDEQYF
TRBJ2-5 once - TRBV6-5 TGTGCCAGCAGTCCCACTAGAAAAGAGACCCAGTACTTC CASSPTRKETQYF
TRBJ1-2 - TRBD1 TRBV7-2 TGTGCCAGCAGCGTACGGGACAGACTATCGGATGGCTACACCTTC CASSVRDRLSDGYTF
TRBJ2-5 - TRBD2 TRBV7-8 TGTGCCAGCAGCCCTCGGTGGGCGGGGGGGCCATCGGAGACCCAGTACTTC CASSPRWAGGPSETQYF
TRBJ1-1 - - TRBV19 TGTGCCAGTAGTATAGATCAGGGACTGCAGAACACCGAAGCTTTCTTT CASSIDQGLQNTEAFF
TRBJ2-7 - - TRBV13 TGTGCCAGCAGCCAAGGGAGTCTTTCTTTCTACGAGCAGTACTTC CASSQGSLSFYEQYF
TRBJ1-4 - - TRBV19 TGTGCCAGTAGGATAGGTGGACAGTGGAGAAAACTGTTTTTT CASRIGGQWRKLFF
TRBJ2-7 few TRBD2 TRBV7-8 TGTGCCAGCAGCCAAGGACTAGCCTCTCACTACGAGCAGTACTTC CASSQGLASHYEQYF
TRBJ2-2 - TRBD1 TRBV19 TGTGCCAGTAGTGAGGGACAGTACACCGGGGAGCTGTTTTTT CASSEGQYTGELFF
TRBJ1-2 - TRBD1 TRBV18 TGTGCCAGCTCACCAGGACAGGGGGCGAGCGGCTACACCTTC CASSPGQGASGYTF